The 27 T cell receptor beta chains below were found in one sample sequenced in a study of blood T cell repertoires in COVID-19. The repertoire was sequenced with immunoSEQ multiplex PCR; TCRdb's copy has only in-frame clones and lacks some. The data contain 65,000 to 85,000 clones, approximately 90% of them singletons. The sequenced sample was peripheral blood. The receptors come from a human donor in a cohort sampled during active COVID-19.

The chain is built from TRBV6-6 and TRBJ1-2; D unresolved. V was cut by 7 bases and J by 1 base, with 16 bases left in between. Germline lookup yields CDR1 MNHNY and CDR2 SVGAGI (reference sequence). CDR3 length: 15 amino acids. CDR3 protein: CASNPGRQVNYGYTF. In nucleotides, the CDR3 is TGTGCCAGCAACCCCGGAAGGCAGGTTAACTATGGCTACACCTTC.

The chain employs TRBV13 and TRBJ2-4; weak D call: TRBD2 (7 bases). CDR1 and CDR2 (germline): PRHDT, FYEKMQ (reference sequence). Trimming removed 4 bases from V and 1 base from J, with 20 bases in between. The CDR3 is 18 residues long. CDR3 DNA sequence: TGTGCCAGCAGCTCGGGGGGCCCATGGGGTCAGGCCAAAAACATTCAGTACTTC. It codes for CASSSGGPWGQAKNIQYF.

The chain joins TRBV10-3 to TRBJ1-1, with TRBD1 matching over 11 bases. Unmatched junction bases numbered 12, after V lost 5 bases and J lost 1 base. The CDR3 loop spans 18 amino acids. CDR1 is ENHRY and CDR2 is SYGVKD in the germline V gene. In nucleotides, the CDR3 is TGTGCCATCAGTCCAAACGGGGGGACAGGGGGTAAGAACACTGAAGCTTTCTTT. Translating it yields CAISPNGGTGGKNTEAFF.

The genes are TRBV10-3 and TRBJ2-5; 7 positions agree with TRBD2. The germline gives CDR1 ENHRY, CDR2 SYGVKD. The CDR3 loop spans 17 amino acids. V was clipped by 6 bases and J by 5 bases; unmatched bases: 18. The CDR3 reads CAIRRGENQAGEETQYF. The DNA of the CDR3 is TGTGCCATCAGACGAGGCGAAAACCAGGCGGGGGAGGAGACCCAGTACTTC.

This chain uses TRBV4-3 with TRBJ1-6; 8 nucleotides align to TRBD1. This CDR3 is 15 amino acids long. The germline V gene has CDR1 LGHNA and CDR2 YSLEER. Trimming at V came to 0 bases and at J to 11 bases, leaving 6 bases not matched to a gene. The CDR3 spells CASSQEGQGRAPLHF. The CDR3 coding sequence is TGCGCCAGCAGCCAAGAAGGACAGGGCCGGGCACCCCTCCACTTT.

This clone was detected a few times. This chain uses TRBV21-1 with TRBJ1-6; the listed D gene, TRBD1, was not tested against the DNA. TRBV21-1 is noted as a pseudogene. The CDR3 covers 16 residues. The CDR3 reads CASSKAWDRDNSPLHF. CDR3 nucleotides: TGTGCCAGCAGCAAAGCTTGGGACAGGGACAATTCACCCCTCCACTTT.

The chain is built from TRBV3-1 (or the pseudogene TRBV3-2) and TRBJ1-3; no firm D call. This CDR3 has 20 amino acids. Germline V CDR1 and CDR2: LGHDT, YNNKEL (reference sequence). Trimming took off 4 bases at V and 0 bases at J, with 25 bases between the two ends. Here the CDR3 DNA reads TGTGCCAGCAGCCCCCCACGCCGCCACGGGTTCTCACACTCTGGAAACACCATATATTTT. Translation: CASSPPRRHGFSHSGNTIYF.

The CDR3: CASRPFTGGSYGYTF. Here the CDR3 DNA reads TGTGCCAGCAGGCCCTTTACAGGAGGGAGCTATGGCTACACCTTC. The chain recombines TRBV2 with TRBJ1-2, with D possibly matching TRBD1 (5 bases). V lost 6 bases and J 4 bases, leaving 18 bases between the germline ends. CDR3 length equals 15 residues. Germline V gives CDR1 SNHLY, CDR2 FYNNEI.

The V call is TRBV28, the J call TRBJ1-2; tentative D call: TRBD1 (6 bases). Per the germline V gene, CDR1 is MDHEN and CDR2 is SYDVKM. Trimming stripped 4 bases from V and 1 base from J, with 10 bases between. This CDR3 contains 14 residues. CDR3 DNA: TGTGCCAGCAGTTATCTGGACAGTAACTATGGCTACACCTTC. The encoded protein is CASSYLDSNYGYTF.

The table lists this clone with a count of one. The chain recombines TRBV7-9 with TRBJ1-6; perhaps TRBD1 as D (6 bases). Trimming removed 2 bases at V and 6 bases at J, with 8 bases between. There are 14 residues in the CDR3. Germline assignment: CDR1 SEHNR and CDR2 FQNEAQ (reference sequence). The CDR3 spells CASSLQGLNSPLHF. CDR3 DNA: TGTGCCAGCAGCTTACAGGGGCTTAATTCACCCCTCCACTTT.

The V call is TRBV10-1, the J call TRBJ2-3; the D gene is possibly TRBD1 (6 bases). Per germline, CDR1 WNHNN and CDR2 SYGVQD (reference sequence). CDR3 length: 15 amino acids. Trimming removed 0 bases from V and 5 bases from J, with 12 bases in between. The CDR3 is CASSESRGAIDTQYF. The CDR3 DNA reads TGCGCCAGCAGTGAGTCCAGGGGAGCGATAGATACGCAGTATTTT.

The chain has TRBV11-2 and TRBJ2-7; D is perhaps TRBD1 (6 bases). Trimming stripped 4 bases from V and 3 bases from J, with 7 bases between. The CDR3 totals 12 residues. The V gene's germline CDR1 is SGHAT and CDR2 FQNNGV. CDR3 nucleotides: TGTGCCAGCAGCTGGGGGCTCTACGAGCAGTACTTC. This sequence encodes CASSWGLYEQYF.

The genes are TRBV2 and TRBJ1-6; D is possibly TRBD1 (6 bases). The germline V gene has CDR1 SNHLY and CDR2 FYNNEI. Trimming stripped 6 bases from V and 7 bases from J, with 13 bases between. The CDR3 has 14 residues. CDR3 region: CASSHLDRNSPLHF. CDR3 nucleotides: TGTGCCAGCAGCCACCTGGACAGAAATTCACCCCTCCACTTT.

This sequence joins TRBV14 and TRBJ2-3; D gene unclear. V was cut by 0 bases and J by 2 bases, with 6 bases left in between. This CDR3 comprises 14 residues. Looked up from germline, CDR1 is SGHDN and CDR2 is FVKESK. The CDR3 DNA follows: TGTGCCAGCAGCCAAGAGCGGCCCACAGATACGCAGTATTTT. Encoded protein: CASSQERPTDTQYF. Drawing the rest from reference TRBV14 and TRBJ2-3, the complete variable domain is EAGVTQFPSHSVIEKGQTVTLRCDPISGHDNLYWYRRVMGKEIKFLLHFVKESKQDESGMPNNRFLAERTGGTYSTLKVQPAELEDSGVYFCASSQERPTDTQYFGPGTRLTVL.

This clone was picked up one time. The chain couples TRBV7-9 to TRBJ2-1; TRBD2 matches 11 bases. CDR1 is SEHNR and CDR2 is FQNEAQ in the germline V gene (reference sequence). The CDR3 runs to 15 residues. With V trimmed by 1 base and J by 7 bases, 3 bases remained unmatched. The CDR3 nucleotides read TGTGCCAGCAGCTTAGTAGCGGGGGGGTTTAATGAGCAGTTCTTC. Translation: CASSLVAGGFNEQFF.

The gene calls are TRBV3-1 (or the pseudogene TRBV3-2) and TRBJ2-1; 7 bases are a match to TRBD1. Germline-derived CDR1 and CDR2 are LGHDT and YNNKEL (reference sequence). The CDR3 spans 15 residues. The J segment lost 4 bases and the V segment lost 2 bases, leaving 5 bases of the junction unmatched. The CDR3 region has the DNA TGTGCCAGCAGCCAACCCCCAGGGGGTTACAATGAGCAGTTCTTC. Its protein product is CASSQPPGGYNEQFF.

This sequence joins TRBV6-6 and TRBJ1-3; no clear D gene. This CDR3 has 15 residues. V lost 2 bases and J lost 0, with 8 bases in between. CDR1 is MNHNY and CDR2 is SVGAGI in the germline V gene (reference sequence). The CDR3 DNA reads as TGTGCCAGCAGTTACCCACGGGGCTCTGGAAACACCATATATTTT. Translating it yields CASSYPRGSGNTIYF.

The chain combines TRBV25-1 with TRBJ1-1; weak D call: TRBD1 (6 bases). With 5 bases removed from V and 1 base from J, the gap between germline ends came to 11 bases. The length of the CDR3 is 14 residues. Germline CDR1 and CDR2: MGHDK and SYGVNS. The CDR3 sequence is CASSLRTANTEAFF. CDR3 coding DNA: TGTGCCAGCAGTCTACGGACAGCGAACACTGAAGCTTTCTTT.

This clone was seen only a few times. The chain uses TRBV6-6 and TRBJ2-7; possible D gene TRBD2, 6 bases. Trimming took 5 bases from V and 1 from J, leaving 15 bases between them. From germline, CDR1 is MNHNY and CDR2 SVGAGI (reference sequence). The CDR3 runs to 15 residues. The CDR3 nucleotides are TGTGCCAGCAGTCGTGCTCTGGGAGGTTCCTACGAGCAGTACTTC. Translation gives CASSRALGGSYEQYF.

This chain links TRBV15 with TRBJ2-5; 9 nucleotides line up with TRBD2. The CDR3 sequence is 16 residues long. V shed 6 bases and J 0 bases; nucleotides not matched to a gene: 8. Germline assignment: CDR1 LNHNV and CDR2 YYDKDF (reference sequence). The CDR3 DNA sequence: TGTGCCACCAGTAAGCCTAGCGGGGAATACCAAGAGACCCAGTACTTC. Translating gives CATSKPSGEYQETQYF.

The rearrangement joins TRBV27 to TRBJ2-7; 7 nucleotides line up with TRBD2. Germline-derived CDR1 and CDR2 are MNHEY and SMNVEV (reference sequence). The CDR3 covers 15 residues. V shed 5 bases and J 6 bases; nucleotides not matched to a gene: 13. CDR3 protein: CASSPGTGGYGEQYF. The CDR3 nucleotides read TGTGCCAGCAGTCCCGGGACGGGAGGCTACGGCGAGCAGTACTTC.

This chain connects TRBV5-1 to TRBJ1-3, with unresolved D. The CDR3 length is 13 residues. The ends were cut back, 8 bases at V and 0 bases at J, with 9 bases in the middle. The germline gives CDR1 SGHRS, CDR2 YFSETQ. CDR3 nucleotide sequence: TGCGCCAGTACAGCTATCTCTGGAAACACCATATATTTT. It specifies CASTAISGNTIYF. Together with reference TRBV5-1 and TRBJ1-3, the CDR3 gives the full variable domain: KAGVTQTPRYLIKTRGQQVTLSCSPISGHRSVSWYQQTPGQGLQFLFEYFSETQRNKGNFPGRFSGRQFSNSRSEMNVSTLELGDSALYLCASTAISGNTIYFGEGSWLTVV.

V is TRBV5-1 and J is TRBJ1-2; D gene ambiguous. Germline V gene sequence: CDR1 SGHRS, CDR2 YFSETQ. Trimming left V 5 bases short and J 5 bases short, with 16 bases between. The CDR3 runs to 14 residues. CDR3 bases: TGCGCCAGCAGTCCGGGGTCCCTAATTTATGGCTACACCTTC. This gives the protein CASSPGSLIYGYTF.

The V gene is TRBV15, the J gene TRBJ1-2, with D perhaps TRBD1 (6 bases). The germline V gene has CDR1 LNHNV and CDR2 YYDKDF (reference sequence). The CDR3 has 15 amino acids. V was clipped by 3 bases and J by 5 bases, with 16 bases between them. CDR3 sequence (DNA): TGTGCCACCAGCAGGTCAGGGGCGCAGACTTATGGCTACACCTTC. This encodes CATSRSGAQTYGYTF.

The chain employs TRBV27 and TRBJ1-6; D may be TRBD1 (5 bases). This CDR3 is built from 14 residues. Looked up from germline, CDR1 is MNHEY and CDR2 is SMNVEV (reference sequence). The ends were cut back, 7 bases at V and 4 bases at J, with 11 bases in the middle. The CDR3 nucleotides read TGTGCCAGCACCACCACAGGTTATAATTCACCCCTCCACTTT. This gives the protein CASTTTGYNSPLHF.

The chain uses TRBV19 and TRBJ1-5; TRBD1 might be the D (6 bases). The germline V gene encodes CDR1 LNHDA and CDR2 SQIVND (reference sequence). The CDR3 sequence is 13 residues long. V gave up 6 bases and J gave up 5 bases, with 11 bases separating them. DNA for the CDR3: TGTGCCAGTAGGATGACAGGTTATCAGCCCCAGCATTTT. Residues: CASRMTGYQPQHF.

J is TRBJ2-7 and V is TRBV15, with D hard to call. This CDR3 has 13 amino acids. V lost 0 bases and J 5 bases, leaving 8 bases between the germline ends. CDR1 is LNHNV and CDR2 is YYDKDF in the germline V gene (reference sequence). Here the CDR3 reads CATSRDPVHEQYF. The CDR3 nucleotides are TGTGCCACCAGCAGAGATCCGGTCCACGAGCAGTACTTC.